These T cell receptor beta chains were read from a single sample in a study of PD-1 blockade in classical Hodgkin lymphoma. Produced via immunoSEQ multiplex PCR; TCRdb's table is partial and in-frame only. The table records over 20,000 clones, approximately 90% of them present only once. The sequencing used peripheral blood mononuclear cells (PBMCs), collected at baseline. The receptors were gathered from a human donor with classical Hodgkin lymphoma. The CDR3 runs from the conserved cysteine through the conserved F or W. Not all rows give a size; the values are once, few, many and, for expanded clones, a class.

V	J	size	CDR3
TRBV4-2	TRBJ2-1	NA	CASSQSRENEQFF
TRBV21-1	TRBJ2-4	NA	CASSKAVVWGGRLKNIQYF
TRBV7-9	TRBJ2-7	few	CASSPLPNWEQYF
TRBV4-2	TRBJ1-4	NA	CASSQDRGPNEKLFF
TRBV18	TRBJ2-1	NA	CASSPFGGGGNEQFF
TRBV4-3	TRBJ1-1	NA	CASSQDLRDDIWPTPTGTEAFF
TRBV9	TRBJ2-5	NA	CASSEEPRRTQYF
TRBV11-2	TRBJ1-3	once	CASRDDIIGNTIYF
TRBV5-1	TRBJ2-2	NA	CASSKTALRTGELFF
TRBV4-1	TRBJ1-3	NA	CASSQEAGGGNTIYF
TRBV10-3	TRBJ1-2	NA	CAIKGTGGYDGYTF
TRBV7-2	TRBJ2-3	NA	CASSPSGLAGYRDTQYF
TRBV27	TRBJ1-1	NA	CASSFGDGSTEAFF
TRBV5-1	TRBJ2-3	NA	CASSATGAYTDTQYF
TRBV5-1	TRBJ2-2	NA	CASSSSWVGELFF
TRBV4-1	TRBJ1-1	few	CASSYKQGASTEAFF
TRBV19	TRBJ1-5	NA	CASRHRDRGNQPQHF
TRBV4-1	TRBJ1-3	NA	CASSQTGVFGNTIYF
TRBV19	TRBJ2-7	NA	CASTPPQGPRSYEQYF
TRBV14	TRBJ1-2	once	CASSQGYGYTF
TRBV5-1	TRBJ2-3	few	CASSPTSGSTDTQYF
TRBV29-1	TRBJ1-2	NA	CSVDEGTALNYGYTF
TRBV15	TRBJ2-7	NA	CATSRDRRDEQYF
TRBV4-3	TRBJ1-5	NA	CASSQAAGGNQPQHF
TRBV11-2	TRBJ2-5	few	CASSPDAISRTQYF
TRBV5-1	TRBJ1-1	NA	CASSLAPPMNTEAFF
TRBV23-1	TRBJ2-7	NA	CASSGDRQYF
TRBV9	TRBJ2-1	NA	CASSGLAGSYNEQFF
TRBV6-1	TRBJ2-7	once	CAGSSGAVTYEQYF
TRBV4-1	TRBJ2-1	NA	CASRPEDIYNEQLF
TRBV5-1	TRBJ1-1	NA	CASSTGQPSEAFF
TRBV6-5	TRBJ1-1	NA	CASSLFGGHWYEAFF
TRBV27	TRBJ1-2	NA	CASSFFGQGGLYGYTF
TRBV5-1	TRBJ2-2	NA	CASSGGTGFTGELFF
TRBV7-3	TRBJ2-5	NA	CASSDGTIQYF
TRBV5-1	TRBJ2-2	NA	CASSLAGKNTGELFF
TRBV7-9	TRBJ1-1	few	CASSQMENTEAFF
TRBV7-8	TRBJ1-3	NA	CASSLDPGIFSGNTIYF
TRBV7-2	NA	NA	CASSLSYEQYF
TRBV5-1	TRBJ1-2	NA	CASSVSQANYGYTF